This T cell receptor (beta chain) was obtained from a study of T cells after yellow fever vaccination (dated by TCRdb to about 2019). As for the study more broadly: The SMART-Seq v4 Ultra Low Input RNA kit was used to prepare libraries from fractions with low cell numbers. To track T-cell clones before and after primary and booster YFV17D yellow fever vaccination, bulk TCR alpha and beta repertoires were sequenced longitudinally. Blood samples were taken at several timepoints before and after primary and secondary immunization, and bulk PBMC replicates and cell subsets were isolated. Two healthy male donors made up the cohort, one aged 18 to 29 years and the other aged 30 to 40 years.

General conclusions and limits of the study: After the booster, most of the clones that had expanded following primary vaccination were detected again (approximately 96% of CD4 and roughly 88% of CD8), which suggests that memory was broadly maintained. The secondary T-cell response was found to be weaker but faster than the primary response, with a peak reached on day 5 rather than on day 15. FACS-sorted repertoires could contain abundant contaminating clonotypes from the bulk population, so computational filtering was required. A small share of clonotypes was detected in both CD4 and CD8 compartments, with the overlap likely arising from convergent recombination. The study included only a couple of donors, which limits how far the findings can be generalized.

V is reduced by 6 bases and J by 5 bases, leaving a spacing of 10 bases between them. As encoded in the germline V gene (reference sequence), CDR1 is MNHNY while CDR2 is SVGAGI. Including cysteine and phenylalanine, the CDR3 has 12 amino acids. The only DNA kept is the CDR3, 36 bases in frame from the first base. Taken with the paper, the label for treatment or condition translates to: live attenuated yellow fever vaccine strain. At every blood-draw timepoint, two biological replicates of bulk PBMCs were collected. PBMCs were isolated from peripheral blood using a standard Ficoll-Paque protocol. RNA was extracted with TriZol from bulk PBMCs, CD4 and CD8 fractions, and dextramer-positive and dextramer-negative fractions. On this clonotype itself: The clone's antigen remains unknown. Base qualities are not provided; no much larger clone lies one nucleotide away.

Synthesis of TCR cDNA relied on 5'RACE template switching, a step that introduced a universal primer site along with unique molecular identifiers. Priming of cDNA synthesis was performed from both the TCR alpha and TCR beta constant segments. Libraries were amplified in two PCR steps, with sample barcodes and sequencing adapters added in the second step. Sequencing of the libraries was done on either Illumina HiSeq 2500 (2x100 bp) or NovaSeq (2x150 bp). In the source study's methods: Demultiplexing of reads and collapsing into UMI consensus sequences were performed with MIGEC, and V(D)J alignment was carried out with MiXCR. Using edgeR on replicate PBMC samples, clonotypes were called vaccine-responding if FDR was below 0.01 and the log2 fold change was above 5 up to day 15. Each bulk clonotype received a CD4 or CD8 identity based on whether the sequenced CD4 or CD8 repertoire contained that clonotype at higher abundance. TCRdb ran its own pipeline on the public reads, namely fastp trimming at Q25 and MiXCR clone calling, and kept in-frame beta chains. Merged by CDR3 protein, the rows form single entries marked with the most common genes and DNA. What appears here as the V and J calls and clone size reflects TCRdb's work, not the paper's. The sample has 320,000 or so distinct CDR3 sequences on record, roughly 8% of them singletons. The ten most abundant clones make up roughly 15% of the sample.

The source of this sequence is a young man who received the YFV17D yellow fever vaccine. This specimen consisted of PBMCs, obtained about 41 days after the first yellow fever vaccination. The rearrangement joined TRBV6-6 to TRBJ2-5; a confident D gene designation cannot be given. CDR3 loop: CASRLPLETQYF. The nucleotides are TGTGCCAGCAGATTACCGCTCGAGACCCAGTACTTC.